A single sample is the source of the 14 T cell receptor beta chains below, sequenced in a study of cytomegalovirus exposure and HLA in healthy donors. Sequencing was performed with immunoSEQ multiplex PCR; in TCRdb, only in-frame clones are kept and a portion is missing. Among more than 110,000 clones listed, roughly 86% were seen once. Sequencing was performed on PBMCs. These receptors were taken from a woman in her twenties or thirties in good health and CMV-seronegative.

This chain links TRBV11-2 with TRBJ2-5; D remains ambiguous. The CDR3 runs to 12 residues. The V end lost 4 bases, the J end lost 4 bases, and 7 bases lay between the germline ends. The germline gives CDR1 SGHAT, CDR2 FQNNGV. CDR3 bases: TGTGCCAGCAGCTCCTTACTAGAGACCCAGTACTTC. It encodes CASSSLLETQYF. The variable domain in full, with the rest retrieved from reference TRBV11-2 and TRBJ2-5, is EAGVAQSPRYKIIEKRQSVAFWCNPISGHATLYWYQQILGQGPKLLIQFQNNGVVDDSQLPKDRFSAERLKGVDSTLKIQPAKLEDSAVYLCASSSLLETQYFGPGTRLLVL.

This clone appeared a single time. V gene TRBV9 combines with J gene TRBJ2-1; no clear D gene. This CDR3 contains 14 residues. The germline V gene encodes CDR1 SGDLS and CDR2 YYNGEE. V shed 0 bases and J shed 3 bases, with 7 bases lying between them. DNA of the CDR3: TGTGCCAGCAGCGTAGCTCCTAGCTACAATGAGCAGTTCTTC. Translation gives CASSVAPSYNEQFF.

The J gene is TRBJ2-2, the V gene TRBV28, with a weak D call TRBD1 (5 bases). Germline lookup yields CDR1 MDHEN and CDR2 SYDVKM. The CDR3 has 17 residues. V was cut by 2 bases and J by 3 bases, with 16 bases left in between. The CDR3 nucleotides read TGTGCCAGCAGTTTAATTTTTGGACAAAAGTACACCGGGGAGCTGTTTTTT. It is translated as CASSLIFGQKYTGELFF.

The rearrangement joins TRBV19 to TRBJ1-1; D not resolved. Germline-derived CDR1 and CDR2 are LNHDA and SQIVND (reference sequence). Trimming left V 3 bases short and J 5 bases short, with 13 bases between. The CDR3 loop spans 14 amino acids. The CDR3 here is CASSIRGAGTEAFF. The CDR3 DNA reads TGTGCCAGTAGTATTCGTGGCGCGGGGACTGAAGCTTTCTTT.

CDR3 residues: CASSSLPRQQNTEAFF. For the CDR3, the DNA is TGTGCCAGCAGTTCCCTACCTCGACAGCAGAACACTGAAGCTTTCTTT. The chain uses TRBV27 and TRBJ1-1, with D perhaps matching TRBD1 (5 bases). Trimming took off 4 bases at V and 1 base at J, with 16 bases between the two ends. Germline V gene lookup returns CDR1 MNHEY and CDR2 SMNVEV (reference sequence). The CDR3 consists of 16 residues.

The V call is TRBV7-2, the J call TRBJ2-6; TRBD1 might be the D (6 bases). Trimming removed 1 base at V and 0 bases at J, with 13 bases between. Germline V gene lookup returns CDR1 SGHTA and CDR2 FQGNSA. This CDR3 region has 18 residues. CDR3 residues: CASSLVSGAASGANVLTF. DNA of the CDR3: TGTGCCAGCAGCTTAGTATCAGGGGCCGCCTCTGGGGCCAACGTCCTGACTTTC.

The chain couples TRBV4-3 to TRBJ1-5; 9 bases match TRBD1. The junction had 1 base not matched to a gene; V was cut back by 3 bases and J by 4 bases. CDR3 length: 14 amino acids. From germline, CDR1 is LGHNA and CDR2 YSLEER. The CDR3 DNA sequence: TGCGCCAGCAGCCACGACAGGGGGAATCAGCCCCAGCATTTT. Translating gives CASSHDRGNQPQHF.

The rearrangement uses TRBV13 and TRBJ2-1; a weak D match, TRBD1 (6 bases). V was pared by 5 bases and J by 7 bases, with 15 bases between. Germline V gene data show CDR1 as PRHDT and CDR2 as FYEKMQ (reference sequence). The CDR3 totals 14 residues. The CDR3 DNA is TGTGCCAGCAGCGCAAGAACAGGGTTGAATGAGCAGTTCTTC. Translating it yields CASSARTGLNEQFF.

The V gene is TRBV6-4, the J gene TRBJ2-1, with D tentatively TRBD2 (5 bases). The length of the CDR3 is 14 residues. Germline assignment: CDR1 MRHNA and CDR2 SNTAGT. V shed 4 bases and J shed 4 bases, with 11 bases lying between them. CDR3 in amino acids: CASSGSGEYNEQFF. The CDR3 DNA is TGTGCCAGCAGTGGCTCCGGGGAGTACAATGAGCAGTTCTTC.

This chain links TRBV6-5 with TRBJ1-1; tentative D call: TRBD1 (5 bases). Per germline, CDR1 MNHEY and CDR2 SVGAGI. V lost 6 bases and J 4 bases, leaving 12 bases between the germline ends. The CDR3 totals 13 residues. The CDR3 sequence: CASSQGAATEAFF. CDR3 DNA sequence: TGTGCCAGCAGCCAAGGGGCGGCCACTGAAGCTTTCTTT.

With regard to this clone: One end of the junction is discordant with germline, which a read error may explain. This chain connects TRBV11-2 to TRBJ2-3; tentatively, D is TRBD2 (6 bases). From germline, CDR1 is SGHAT and CDR2 FQNNGV. The length of the CDR3 is 15 residues. The CDR3 DNA reads as TGTGCCAGCAACTTAGTCGGGGGACGCACAGATACGCAGTATTTT. Translation gives CASNLVGGRTDTQYF.

This sequence joins TRBV7-9 and TRBJ2-1; 9 bases are a match to TRBD1. The V segment lost 5 bases and the J segment 7 bases; nucleotides outside the gene matches: 12. Germline-derived CDR1 and CDR2 are SEHNR and FQNEAQ (reference sequence). The CDR3 has 16 amino acids. Here the CDR3 DNA reads TGTGCCAGCAGCCCCCGGACAGGGGTGTGGAGGAATGAGCAGTTCTTC. Translation: CASSPRTGVWRNEQFF.

The chain is built from TRBV4-3 and TRBJ1-2, with TRBD1 as a possible D gene (6 bases). V was clipped by 2 bases and J by 8 bases, with 18 bases between them. The CDR3 totals 15 residues. The germline V gene encodes CDR1 LGHNA and CDR2 YSLEER. In DNA form, the CDR3 reads TGCGCCAGCAGCCAACAAAACCAGGGGCCGCTGGGCTACACCTTC. Encoded protein: CASSQQNQGPLGYTF.

This chain connects TRBV5-1 to TRBJ2-7; 8 bases fit TRBD1. Trimming removed 0 bases from V and 1 base from J; junction bases left unmatched: 3. The CDR3 is made up of 15 amino acids. The germline gives CDR1 SGHRS, CDR2 YFSETQ. DNA of the CDR3: TGCGCCAGCAGCTTGGTCCAGGGGGCTTCCTACGAGCAGTACTTC. Residues: CASSLVQGASYEQYF. Full variable domain (rest looked up from reference TRBV5-1 and TRBJ2-7): KAGVTQTPRYLIKTRGQQVTLSCSPISGHRSVSWYQQTPGQGLQFLFEYFSETQRNKGNFPGRFSGRQFSNSRSEMNVSTLELGDSALYLCASSLVQGASYEQYFGPGTRLTVT.